This TCR beta chain was retrieved from a study of PD-1 blockade in mismatch repair-deficient tumors. Sequenced by immunoSEQ multiplex PCR; TCRdb stores in-frame clones only, minus some. This table holds some 21,000 clones, approximately 80% found once. V lost 6 bases to trimming and J lost 5 bases, with 10 bases between them. CDR3 length: 11 amino acids. CDR1 SQVTM and CDR2 ANQGSEA come from the germline V gene. The V gene is TRBV29-1, the J gene TRBJ2-5; D gene ambiguous. Sequencing used PBMCs, obtained 52 weeks after starting pembrolizumab. This TCR derives from an adult with mismatch repair-deficient cancer. The DNA of the CDR3 is TGCAGCGTCGCTATATCGGAGACCCAGTACTTC. Its translation: CSVAISETQYF.